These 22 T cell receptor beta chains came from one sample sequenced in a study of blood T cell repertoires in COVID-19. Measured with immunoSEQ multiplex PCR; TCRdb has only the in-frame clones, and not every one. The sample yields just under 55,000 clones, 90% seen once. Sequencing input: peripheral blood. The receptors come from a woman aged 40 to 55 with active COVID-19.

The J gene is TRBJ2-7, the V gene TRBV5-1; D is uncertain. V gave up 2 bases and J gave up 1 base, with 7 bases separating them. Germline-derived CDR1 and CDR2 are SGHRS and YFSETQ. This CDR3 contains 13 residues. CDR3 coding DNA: TGCGCCAGCAGCTTTAGCAGTTCCTACGAGCAGTACTTC. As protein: CASSFSSSYEQYF.

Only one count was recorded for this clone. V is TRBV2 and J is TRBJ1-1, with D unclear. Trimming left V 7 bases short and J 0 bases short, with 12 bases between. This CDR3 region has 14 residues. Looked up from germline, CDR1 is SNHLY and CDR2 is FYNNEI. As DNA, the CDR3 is TGTGCCAGCATACTAAGTACTGTGAACACTGAAGCTTTCTTT. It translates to CASILSTVNTEAFF.

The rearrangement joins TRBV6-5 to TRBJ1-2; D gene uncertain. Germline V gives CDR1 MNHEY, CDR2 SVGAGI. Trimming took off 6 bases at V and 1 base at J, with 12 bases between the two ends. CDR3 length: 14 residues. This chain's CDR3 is CASSTRTYNYGYTF. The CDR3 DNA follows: TGTGCCAGCAGCACTAGGACGTATAACTATGGCTACACCTTC.

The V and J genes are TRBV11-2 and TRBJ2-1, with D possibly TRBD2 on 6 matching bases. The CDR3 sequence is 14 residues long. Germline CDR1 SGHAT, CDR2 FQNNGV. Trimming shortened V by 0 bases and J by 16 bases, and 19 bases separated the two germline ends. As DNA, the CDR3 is TGTGCCAGCAGCTTAGAGGGGGTTCGAGGAGGGATCTTCTTC. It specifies CASSLEGVRGGIFF.

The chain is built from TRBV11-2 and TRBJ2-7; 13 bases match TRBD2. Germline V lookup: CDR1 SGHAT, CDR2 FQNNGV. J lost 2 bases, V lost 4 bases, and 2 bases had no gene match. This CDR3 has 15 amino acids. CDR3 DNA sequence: TGTGCCAGCAGCTCTGGACTAGCGGGGGCCTACGAGCAGTACTTC. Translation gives CASSSGLAGAYEQYF.

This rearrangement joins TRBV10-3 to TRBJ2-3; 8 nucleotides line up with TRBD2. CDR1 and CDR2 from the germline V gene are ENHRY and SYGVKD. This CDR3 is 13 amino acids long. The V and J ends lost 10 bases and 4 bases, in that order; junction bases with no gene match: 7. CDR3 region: CATTRGVADTQYF. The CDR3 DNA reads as TGTGCCACTACGCGGGGGGTAGCAGATACGCAGTATTTT.

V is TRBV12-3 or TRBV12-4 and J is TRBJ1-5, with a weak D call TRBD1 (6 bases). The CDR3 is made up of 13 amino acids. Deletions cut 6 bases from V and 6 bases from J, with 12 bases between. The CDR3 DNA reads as TGTGCCAGCAGGGGGGCCAAACCTCAGCCCCAGCATTTT. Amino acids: CASRGAKPQPQHF.

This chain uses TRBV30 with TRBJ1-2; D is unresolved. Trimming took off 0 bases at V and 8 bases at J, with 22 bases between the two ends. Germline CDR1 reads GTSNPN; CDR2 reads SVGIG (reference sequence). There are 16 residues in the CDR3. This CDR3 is CAWSVPPPPRLIGYTF. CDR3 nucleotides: TGTGCCTGGAGTGTACCCCCCCCGCCGAGGCTTATCGGCTACACCTTC.

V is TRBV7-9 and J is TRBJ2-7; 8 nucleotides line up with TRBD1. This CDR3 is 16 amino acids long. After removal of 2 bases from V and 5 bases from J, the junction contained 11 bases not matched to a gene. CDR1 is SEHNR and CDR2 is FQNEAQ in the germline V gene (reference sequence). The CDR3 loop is CASSLLSGQGLDEQYF. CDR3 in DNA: TGTGCCAGCAGCTTACTCTCCGGACAGGGCCTCGACGAGCAGTACTTC.

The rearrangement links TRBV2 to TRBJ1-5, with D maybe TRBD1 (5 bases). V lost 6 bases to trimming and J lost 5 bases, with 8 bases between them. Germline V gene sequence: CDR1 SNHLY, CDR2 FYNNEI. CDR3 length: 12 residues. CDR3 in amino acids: CASRLTDQPQHF. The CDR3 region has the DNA TGTGCCAGCAGACTGACAGATCAGCCCCAGCATTTT.

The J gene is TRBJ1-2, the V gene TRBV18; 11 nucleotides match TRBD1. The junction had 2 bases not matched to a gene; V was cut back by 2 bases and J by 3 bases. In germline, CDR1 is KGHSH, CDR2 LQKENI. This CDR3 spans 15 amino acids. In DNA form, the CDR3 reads TGTGCCAGCTCACCAGGACAGGGGGCCGACTATGGCTACACCTTC. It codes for CASSPGQGADYGYTF.

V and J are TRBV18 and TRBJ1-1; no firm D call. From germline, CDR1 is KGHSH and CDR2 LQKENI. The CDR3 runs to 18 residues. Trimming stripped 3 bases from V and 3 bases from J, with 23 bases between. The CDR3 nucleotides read TGTGCCAGCTCACCCATGTATCCGGGCGGTGGACTAGACACTGAAGCTTTCTTT. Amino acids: CASSPMYPGGGLDTEAFF.

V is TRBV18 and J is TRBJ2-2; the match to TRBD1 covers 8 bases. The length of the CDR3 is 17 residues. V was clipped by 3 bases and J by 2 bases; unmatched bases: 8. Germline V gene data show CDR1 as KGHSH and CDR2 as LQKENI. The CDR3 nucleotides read TGTGCCAGCTCACCCCTCTCAGGACAGGGAAACACCGGGGAGCTGTTTTTT. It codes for CASSPLSGQGNTGELFF.

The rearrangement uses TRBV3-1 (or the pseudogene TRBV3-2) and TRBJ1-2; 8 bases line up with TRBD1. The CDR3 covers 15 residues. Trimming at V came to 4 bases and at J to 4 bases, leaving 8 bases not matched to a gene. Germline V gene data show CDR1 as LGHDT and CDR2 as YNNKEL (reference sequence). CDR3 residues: CASSRQTGEVYGYTF. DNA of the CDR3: TGTGCCAGCAGCCGACAGACAGGGGAGGTCTATGGCTACACCTTC.

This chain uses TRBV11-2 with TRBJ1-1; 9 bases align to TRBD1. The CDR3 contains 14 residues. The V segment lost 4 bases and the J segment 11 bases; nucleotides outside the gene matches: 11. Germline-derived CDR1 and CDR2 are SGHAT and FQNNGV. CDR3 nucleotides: TGTGCCAGCAGCTGGATCCGCGGGACAGGGCAGGCTTTCTTT. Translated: CASSWIRGTGQAFF.

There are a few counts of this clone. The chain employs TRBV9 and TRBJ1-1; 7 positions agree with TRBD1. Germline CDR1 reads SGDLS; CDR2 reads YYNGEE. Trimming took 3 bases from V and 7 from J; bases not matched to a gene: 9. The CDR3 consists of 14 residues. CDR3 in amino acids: CASSGRGVPDEAFF. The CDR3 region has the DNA TGTGCCAGCAGCGGCAGGGGGGTACCCGATGAAGCTTTCTTT.

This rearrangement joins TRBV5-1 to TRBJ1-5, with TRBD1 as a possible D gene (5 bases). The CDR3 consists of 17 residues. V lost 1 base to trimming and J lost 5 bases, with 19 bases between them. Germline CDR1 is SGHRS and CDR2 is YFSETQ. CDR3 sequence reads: CASSLLSPRTGDQPQHF. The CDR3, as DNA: TGCGCCAGCAGCTTGTTATCTCCCCGAACGGGGGATCAGCCCCAGCATTTT.

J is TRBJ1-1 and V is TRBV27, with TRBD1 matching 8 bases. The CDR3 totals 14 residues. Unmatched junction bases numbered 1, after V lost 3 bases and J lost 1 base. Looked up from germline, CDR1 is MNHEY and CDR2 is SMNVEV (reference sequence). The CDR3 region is CASSFGQGNTEAFF. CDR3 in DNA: TGTGCCAGCAGTTTTGGACAGGGGAACACTGAAGCTTTCTTT.

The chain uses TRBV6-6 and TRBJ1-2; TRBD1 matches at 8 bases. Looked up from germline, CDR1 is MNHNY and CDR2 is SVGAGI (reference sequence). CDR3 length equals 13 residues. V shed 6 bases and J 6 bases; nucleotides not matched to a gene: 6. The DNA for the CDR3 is TGTGCCAGCAGCATGACAGGGGAGGATGGCTACACCTTC. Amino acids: CASSMTGEDGYTF.

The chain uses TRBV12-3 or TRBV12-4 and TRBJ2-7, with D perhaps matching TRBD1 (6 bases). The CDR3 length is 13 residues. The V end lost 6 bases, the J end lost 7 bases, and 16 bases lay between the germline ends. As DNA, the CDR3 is TGTGCCAGCAGGAAGAACAGGGTAGGGGAGCAGTACTTC. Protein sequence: CASRKNRVGEQYF.

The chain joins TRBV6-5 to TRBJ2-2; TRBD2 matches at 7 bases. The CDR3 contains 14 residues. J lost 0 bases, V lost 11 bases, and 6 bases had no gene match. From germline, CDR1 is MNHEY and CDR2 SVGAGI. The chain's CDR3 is CAAGGTTNTGELFF. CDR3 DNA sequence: TGTGCCGCAGGCGGGACTACGAACACCGGGGAGCTGTTTTTT.

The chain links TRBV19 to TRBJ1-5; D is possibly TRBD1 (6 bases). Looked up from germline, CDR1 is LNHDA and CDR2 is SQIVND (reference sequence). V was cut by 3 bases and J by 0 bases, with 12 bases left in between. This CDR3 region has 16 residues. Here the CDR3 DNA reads TGTGCCAGTAGTATGGGCAGGGGAAATAGCAATCAGCCCCAGCATTTT. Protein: CASSMGRGNSNQPQHF.